This T cell receptor beta chain was identified during a study of shared clonotypes between healthy human individuals. Study details: Per donor, three plates held CD4 naive cells, three held CD4 memory, two held CD8 naive and one held CD8 memory. Study conclusions and caveats: On the whole, naive subsets had larger estimated richness than memory subsets had. Researchers sampled only blood; tissue repertoires likely differ. Clonotype sharing across a handful of donors was observed for approximately 5% of naive CD4 clonotypes.

This table comes from immunoSEQ multiplex PCR, and its TCRdb copy is limited to in-frame clones, with some not included. The sample consists of millions of clones, just under 95% of them appearing once. Comment on this clone: Antigen specificity is unknown. The same CDR3 also results from other DNA sequences found in this sample.

Naive-designated CD8 cells lacked CD45RO, were positively enriched for CCR7, and omitted terminally differentiated effector memory CD45RA+ cells. The ends were cut back, 1 base at V and 2 bases at J, with 9 bases in the middle. Germline assignment: CDR1 LNHDA and CDR2 SQIVND (reference sequence). This CDR3 region has 14 residues. Material for sequencing was naive CD8+ T cells sorted from blood. The sequence came from a man between 18 and 29 years old in good health. The chain carries TRBV19 and TRBJ2-7; maybe TRBD1 (6 bases). CDR3 amino acids: CASSIVGGPYEQYF. CDR3 DNA: TGTGCCAGTAGTATAGTAGGGGGACCCTACGAGCAGTACTTC. The full variable domain, its missing parts supplied by reference TRBV19 and TRBJ2-7, is DGGITQSPKYLFRKEGQNVTLSCEQNLNHDAMYWYRQDPGQGLRLIYYSQIVNDFQKGDIAEGYSVSREKKESFPLTVTSAQKNPTAFYLCASSIVGGPYEQYFGPGTRLTVT.